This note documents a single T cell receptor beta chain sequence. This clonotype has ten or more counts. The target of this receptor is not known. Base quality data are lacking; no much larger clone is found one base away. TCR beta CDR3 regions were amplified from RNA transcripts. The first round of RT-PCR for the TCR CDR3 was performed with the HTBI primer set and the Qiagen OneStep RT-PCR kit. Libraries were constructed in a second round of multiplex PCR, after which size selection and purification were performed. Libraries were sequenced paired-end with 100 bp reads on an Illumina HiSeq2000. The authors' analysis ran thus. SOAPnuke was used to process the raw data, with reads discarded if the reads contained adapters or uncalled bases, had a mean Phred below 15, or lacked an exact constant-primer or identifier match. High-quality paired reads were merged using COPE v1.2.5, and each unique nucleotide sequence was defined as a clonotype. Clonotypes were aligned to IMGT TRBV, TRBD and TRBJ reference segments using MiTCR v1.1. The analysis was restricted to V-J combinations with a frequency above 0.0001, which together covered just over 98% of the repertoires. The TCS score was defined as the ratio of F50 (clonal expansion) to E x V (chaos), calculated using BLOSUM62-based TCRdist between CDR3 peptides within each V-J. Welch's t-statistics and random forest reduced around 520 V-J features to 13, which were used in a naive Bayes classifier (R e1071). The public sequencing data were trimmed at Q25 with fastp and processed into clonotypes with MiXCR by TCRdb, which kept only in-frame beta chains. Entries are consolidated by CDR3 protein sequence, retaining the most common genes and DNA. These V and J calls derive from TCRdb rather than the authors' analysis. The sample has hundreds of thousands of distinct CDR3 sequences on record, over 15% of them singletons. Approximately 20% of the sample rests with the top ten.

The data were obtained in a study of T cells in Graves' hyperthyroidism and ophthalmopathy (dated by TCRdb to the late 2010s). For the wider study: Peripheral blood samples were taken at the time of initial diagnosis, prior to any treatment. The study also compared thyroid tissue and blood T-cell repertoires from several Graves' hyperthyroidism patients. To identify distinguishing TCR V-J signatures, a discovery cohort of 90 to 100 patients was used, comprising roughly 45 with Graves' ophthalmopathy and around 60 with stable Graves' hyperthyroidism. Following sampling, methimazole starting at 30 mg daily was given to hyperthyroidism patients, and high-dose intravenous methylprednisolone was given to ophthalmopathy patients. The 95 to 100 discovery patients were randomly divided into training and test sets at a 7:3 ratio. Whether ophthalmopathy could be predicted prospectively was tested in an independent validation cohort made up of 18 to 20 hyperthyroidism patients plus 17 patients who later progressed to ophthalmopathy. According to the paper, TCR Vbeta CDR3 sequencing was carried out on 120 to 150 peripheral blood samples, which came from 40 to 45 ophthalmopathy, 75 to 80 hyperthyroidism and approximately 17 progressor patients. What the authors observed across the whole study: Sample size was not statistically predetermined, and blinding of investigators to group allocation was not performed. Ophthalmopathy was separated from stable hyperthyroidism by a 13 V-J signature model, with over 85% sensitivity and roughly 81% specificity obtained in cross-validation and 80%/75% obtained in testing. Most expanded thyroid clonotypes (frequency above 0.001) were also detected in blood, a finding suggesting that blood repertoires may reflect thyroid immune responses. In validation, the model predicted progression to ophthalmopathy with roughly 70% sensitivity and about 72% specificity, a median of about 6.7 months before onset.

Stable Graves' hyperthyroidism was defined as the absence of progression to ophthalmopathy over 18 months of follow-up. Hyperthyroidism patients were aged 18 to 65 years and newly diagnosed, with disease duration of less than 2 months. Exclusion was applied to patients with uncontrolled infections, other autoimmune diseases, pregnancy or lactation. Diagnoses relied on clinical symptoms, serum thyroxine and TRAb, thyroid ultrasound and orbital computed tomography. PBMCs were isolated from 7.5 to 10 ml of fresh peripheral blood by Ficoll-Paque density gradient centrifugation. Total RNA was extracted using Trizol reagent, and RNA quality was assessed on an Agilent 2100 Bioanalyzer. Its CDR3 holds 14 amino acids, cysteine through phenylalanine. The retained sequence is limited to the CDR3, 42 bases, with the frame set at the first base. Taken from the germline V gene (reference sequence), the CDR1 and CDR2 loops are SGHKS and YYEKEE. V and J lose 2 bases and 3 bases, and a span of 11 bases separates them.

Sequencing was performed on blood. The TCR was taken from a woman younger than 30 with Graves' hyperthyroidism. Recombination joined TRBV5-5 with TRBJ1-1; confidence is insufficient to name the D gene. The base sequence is TGTGCCAGCAGCTTTTTTGGATCGGACACTGAAGCTTTCTTT. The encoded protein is CASSFFGSDTEAFF. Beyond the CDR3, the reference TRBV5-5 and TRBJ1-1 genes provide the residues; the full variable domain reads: DAGVTQSPTHLIKTRGQQVTLRCSPISGHKSVSWYQQVLGQGPQFIFQYYEKEERGRGNFPDRFSARQFPNYSSELNVNALLLGDSALYLCASSFFGSDTEAFFGQGTRLTVV.